Below, 11 T cell receptor beta chains from the same sample are listed, as sequenced in a study of blood T cell repertoires in COVID-19. Method: immunoSEQ multiplex PCR; TCRdb's copy keeps in-frame clones and lacks some. The repertoire holds under 150,000 clones, 75% to 90% seen once, with over 15% in the top ten. The sequenced sample was PBMCs or T cells enriched from blood (not recorded which). The source of these receptors is a man younger than 40 who had recovered from COVID-19.

V and J are TRBV19 and TRBJ1-4; no firm D call. Germline-derived CDR1 and CDR2 are LNHDA and SQIVND (reference sequence). Trimming pared 3 bases from V and 12 bases from J, leaving 8 bases between. CDR3 length: 11 amino acids. The CDR3 DNA is TGTGCCAGTAGTATTGCTCGGGAACTGTTTTTT. It translates to CASSIARELFF.

The CDR3 coding sequence is TGTGCCAGTAGTATCATGACTCAGCAAGATACGCAGTATTTT. The encoded protein is CASSIMTQQDTQYF. V gene TRBV19 combines with J gene TRBJ2-3; D remains ambiguous. CDR1 is LNHDA and CDR2 is SQIVND in the germline V gene (reference sequence). V gave up 3 bases and J gave up 5 bases, with 12 bases separating them. This CDR3 spans 14 amino acids.

This clone has a handful of counts. V usage is TRBV5-1 and J usage is TRBJ2-1, with 7 bases identical to TRBD1. The J segment lost 1 base and the V segment lost 2 bases, leaving 3 bases of the junction unmatched. Per germline, CDR1 SGHRS and CDR2 YFSETQ. The CDR3 is 15 amino acids. CDR3 nucleotide sequence: TGCGCCAGCAGCTTAGGACAGGAGTCCTACAATGAGCAGTTCTTC. Protein product: CASSLGQESYNEQFF.

The V and J genes are TRBV27 and TRBJ1-5; D call uncertain. V lost 3 bases and J lost 1, with 7 bases in between. The germline V gene encodes CDR1 MNHEY and CDR2 SMNVEV (reference sequence). The CDR3 consists of 14 residues. The CDR3 DNA sequence: TGTGCCAGCAGTTTGCGGGTGAGCAATCAGCCCCAGCATTTT. It encodes CASSLRVSNQPQHF.

The rearrangement links TRBV2 to TRBJ2-2, with D unresolved. The CDR3 contains 13 residues. The germline V gene encodes CDR1 SNHLY and CDR2 FYNNEI. V was cut by 5 bases and J by 1 base, with 5 bases left in between. CDR3 in DNA: TGTGCCAGCAGTTCGTGGAACACCGGGGAGCTGTTTTTT. It codes for CASSSWNTGELFF.

This clone came up a few times. The chain couples TRBV4-1 to TRBJ2-1; 11 positions match TRBD2. With 1 base clipped from V and 4 bases from J, the junction kept 12 bases outside the gene matches. Germline V gene lookup returns CDR1 MGHRA and CDR2 YSYEKL. CDR3 length: 19 amino acids. Here the CDR3 DNA reads TGCGCCAGCAGCCAAGCGCGCGGGCTAGCGGGAGGACAGTACAATGAGCAGTTCTTC. It translates to CASSQARGLAGGQYNEQFF.

J is TRBJ2-1 and V is TRBV5-5; 7 positions match TRBD1. V lost 1 base and J lost 10; bases outside the gene matches: 8. From germline, CDR1 is SGHKS and CDR2 YYEKEE (reference sequence). The CDR3 length is 14 residues. In nucleotides, the CDR3 is TGTGCCAGCAGCTTGATATACCAGGGGGACGAGCAGTTCTTC. This translates into CASSLIYQGDEQFF.

The genes are TRBV27 and TRBJ1-4; D gene ambiguous. V lost 4 bases, J lost 4 bases, and 19 bases lay in between. From germline, CDR1 is MNHEY and CDR2 SMNVEV (reference sequence). The CDR3 totals 17 residues. CDR3 sequence reads: CASSSPQRQDLNEKLFF. CDR3 nucleotides: TGTGCCAGCAGTTCACCCCAACGCCAGGATCTTAATGAAAAACTGTTTTTT.

In its sample, this clone was seen a few times. V is TRBV4-1 and J is TRBJ2-2; 10 bases match TRBD2. Germline V lookup: CDR1 MGHRA, CDR2 YSYEKL. There are 17 residues in the CDR3. The V segment lost 1 base and the J segment 6 bases; nucleotides outside the gene matches: 8. CDR3 sequence reads: CASSQGISGGGPGELFF. The CDR3 region has the DNA TGCGCCAGCAGCCAAGGGATCAGCGGGGGGGGACCCGGGGAGCTGTTTTTT.

The chain links TRBV7-9 to TRBJ1-1, with 8 nucleotides matching TRBD1. CDR1 is SEHNR, CDR2 FQNEAQ, per germline (reference sequence). The CDR3 runs to 16 residues. Germline trimming cut 1 base from V and 1 base from J; bases unmatched to any gene: 5. The CDR3 DNA is TGTGCCAGCAGCTTAGGGAAGACAGGGGCGAACACTGAAGCTTTCTTT. Protein product: CASSLGKTGANTEAFF.

The chain combines TRBV11-2 with TRBJ2-5; a weak D match, TRBD1 (5 bases). V was pared by 1 base and J by 4 bases, with 16 bases between. CDR3 size: 16 residues. The germline V gene has CDR1 SGHAT and CDR2 FQNNGV. CDR3 region: CASSLASARARETQYF. The DNA of the CDR3 is TGTGCCAGCAGCTTAGCTTCGGCCAGGGCTAGAGAGACCCAGTACTTC.